This T cell receptor (beta chain) was identified in a study of OX40 agonist ivuxolimab in advanced cancers. As for the study in general: A mean age of about 56 years, range roughly 20 to 90, was recorded, and around 85% were male.

The table came from immunoSEQ multiplex PCR; TCRdb's copy has only in-frame clones and leaves some out. Of under 50,000 clones listed, less than 90% were seen once; the top ten hold roughly 54%. With autoimmune disease history or systemic immunosuppression, patients were excluded. Points from the study as a whole: No determination was made of the antigen specificity of the expanded peripheral T cells. There was clonal expansion of CD4+ and CD8+ blood T cells by week 6 at 0.1 to 3.0 mg/kg.

As regards this clone: Its antigen is unidentified.

Germline trimming cut 3 bases from V and 0 bases from J; bases unmatched to any gene: 6. Germline V CDR1 and CDR2: ENHRY, SYGVKD. The CDR3 is 16 residues long. This TCR was sampled from an adult with an advanced solid tumor such as melanoma, head and neck, liver or kidney cancer. This sample comprised CD4+ or CD8+ T cells sorted from blood, obtained in a trial of the OX40 agonist ivuxolimab. V is TRBV10-3 and J is TRBJ2-3, with 7 bases lining up with TRBD2. Here the CDR3 reads CAISDTQRGSTDTQYF. The CDR3 DNA follows: TGTGCCATCAGTGATACACAGCGGGGTAGCACAGATACGCAGTATTTT.